One and the same sample provided the 19 T cell receptor beta chains below, sequenced in a study of T cell responses to AZD1222 COVID-19 vaccine. Profiled with immunoSEQ multiplex PCR; TCRdb holds only in-frame clones, not every one. The table records approximately 130,000 clones, 90% to 95% of them present only once. The sample here was peripheral blood, taken on day 0 of AZD1222 vaccination. The receptors originated from an adult in good health.

The chain is built from TRBV6-1 and TRBJ2-6; D is possibly TRBD1 (5 bases). The length of the CDR3 is 15 residues. Trimming left V 1 base short and J 2 bases short, with 6 bases between. CDR1 and CDR2 from the germline V gene are MNHNS and SASEGT. CDR3 amino acids: CASSEEGTGANVLTF. Written as DNA, the CDR3 is TGTGCCAGCAGTGAAGAGGGGACTGGGGCCAACGTCCTGACTTTC.

This chain links TRBV4-1 with TRBJ1-1; D gene unclear. Germline assignment: CDR1 MGHRA and CDR2 YSYEKL. The CDR3 contains 12 residues. V lost 4 bases and J lost 5, with 8 bases in between. CDR3 region: CASSRGGTEAFF. The CDR3 DNA reads TGCGCCAGCAGCCGCGGTGGAACTGAAGCTTTCTTT.

The chain recombines TRBV27 with TRBJ1-2, with a tentative D call TRBD1 (5 bases). The germline V gene has CDR1 MNHEY and CDR2 SMNVEV (reference sequence). V gave up 6 bases and J gave up 5 bases, with 16 bases separating them. The CDR3 spans 14 residues. CDR3 residues: CASRRTPNLYGYTF. In DNA, the CDR3 is TGTGCCAGCAGGCGGACACCGAACTTATATGGCTACACCTTC.

The rearrangement joins TRBV29-1 to TRBJ1-1, with a tentative D call TRBD1 (5 bases). In germline, CDR1 is SQVTM, CDR2 ANQGSEA. Between the trimmed V and J ends, which lost 7 bases and 11 bases, there was a span of 14 bases. This CDR3 contains 10 residues. In nucleotides, the CDR3 is TGCAGCGCCGGTTGGGGGGAGGCTTTCTTT. Translated, it gives CSAGWGEAFF.

The rearrangement links TRBV6-5 to TRBJ1-2, with D hard to call. CDR1 MNHEY and CDR2 SVGAGI come from the germline V gene. The CDR3 runs to 14 residues. With 0 bases removed from V and 4 bases from J, the gap between germline ends came to 9 bases. CDR3 coding DNA: TGTGCCAGCAGTTACTCCGGGGTTAGCTATGGCTACACCTTC. The encoded protein is CASSYSGVSYGYTF.

The chain carries TRBV28 and TRBJ2-7, with D possibly TRBD1 on 6 matching bases. From germline, CDR1 is MDHEN and CDR2 SYDVKM. Trimming shortened V by 10 bases and J by 12 bases, and 28 bases separated the two germline ends. The CDR3 sequence is 14 residues long. CDR3 sequence: CATAPGQSIPWRYF. CDR3 nucleotides: TGTGCCACTGCACCGGGACAATCGATCCCCTGGAGGTACTTC.

The V and J genes are TRBV19 and TRBJ1-2; no reliable D call. The CDR3 extends over 13 amino acids. Trimming removed 5 bases at V and 2 bases at J, with 9 bases between. Germline V CDR1 and CDR2: LNHDA, SQIVND (reference sequence). CDR3 bases: TGTGCCAGTAGTGTCCGGGAAAACTATGGCTACACCTTC. Amino acids: CASSVRENYGYTF.

The chain links TRBV7-9 to TRBJ1-1, with 8 bases aligning to TRBD1. The trim removed 5 bases at V and 6 bases at J, leaving 11 bases unmatched. Germline V gives CDR1 SEHNR, CDR2 FQNEAQ (reference sequence). This CDR3 is built from 15 residues. The CDR3 nucleotides read TGTGCCAGCAGCCCAGGGGGCAGGGGAGTAGCTGAAGCTTTCTTT. Translating gives CASSPGGRGVAEAFF.

The chain links TRBV6-5 to TRBJ1-4; a possible D gene is TRBD1 (6 bases). Trimming took off 6 bases at V and 8 bases at J, with 19 bases between the two ends. The V gene's germline CDR1 is MNHEY and CDR2 SVGAGI. There are 15 residues in the CDR3. Here the CDR3 DNA reads TGTGCCAGCAGCTTCAAAGGGAGGGGGTCGGAAAAACTGTTTTTT. Protein: CASSFKGRGSEKLFF.

The CDR3 DNA follows: TGCAGTGCCAGTTTTGGTCGGGGGGAGCGGTTGGAGACCCAGTACTTC. This gives the protein CSASFGRGERLETQYF. The chain is built from TRBV20-1 and TRBJ2-5; 7 bases agree with TRBD2. The CDR3 loop spans 16 amino acids. Losses at the gene ends were 6 bases for V and 5 bases for J; bases not matched to a gene: 18. The germline gives CDR1 DFQATT, CDR2 SNEGSKA (reference sequence).

V and J are TRBV7-9 and TRBJ2-7, with 7 positions matching TRBD2. Trimming removed 3 bases from V and 3 bases from J; junction bases left unmatched: 5. Germline V CDR1 and CDR2: SEHNR, FQNEAQ (reference sequence). CDR3 length equals 14 residues. The CDR3 DNA reads TGTGCCAGCAGCTTTTCGGGGGGAAACTACGAGCAGTACTTC. This gives the protein CASSFSGGNYEQYF. The complete variable domain, with remaining parts taken from reference TRBV7-9 and TRBJ2-7, reads DTGVSQNPRHKITKRGQNVTFRCDPISEHNRLYWYRQTLGQGPEFLTYFQNEAQLEKSRLLSDRFSAERPKGSFSTLEIQRTEQGDSAMYLCASSFSGGNYEQYFGPGTRLTVT.

V usage is TRBV28 and J usage is TRBJ2-3; 12 nucleotides line up with TRBD2. V was pared by 0 bases and J by 8 bases, with 9 bases of the junction left unmatched. The CDR3 extends over 17 amino acids. Germline V gives CDR1 MDHEN, CDR2 SYDVKM. CDR3 protein: CASSLWDLAGGPGTQYF. For the CDR3, the DNA is TGTGCCAGCAGTTTATGGGATCTAGCGGGAGGGCCGGGTACGCAGTATTTT.

This sequence joins TRBV6-5 and TRBJ1-2, with D unclear. This CDR3 contains 14 residues. Per germline, CDR1 MNHEY and CDR2 SVGAGI. V dropped 7 bases and J dropped 0 bases, with 12 bases sitting between them. Written as DNA, the CDR3 is TGTGCCAGCACCAAGGCACAGCCTAACTATGGCTACACCTTC. Translated: CASTKAQPNYGYTF.

The rearrangement uses TRBV20-1 and TRBJ2-3; 13 positions match TRBD2. The CDR3 contains 15 residues. V dropped 6 bases and J dropped 2; count of bases not matched to a gene: 5. Germline V gene sequence: CDR1 DFQATT, CDR2 SNEGSKA (reference sequence). The CDR3 protein is CSASGLAGVTDTQYF. CDR3 nucleotide sequence: TGCAGTGCCAGTGGACTAGCGGGAGTCACAGATACGCAGTATTTT.

CDR3 protein: CASSIGHGNEAFF. CDR3 coding DNA: TGTGCCAGTAGTATAGGACACGGGAACGAAGCTTTCTTT. J is TRBJ1-1 and V is TRBV19; D call uncertain. V was pared by 1 base and J by 8 bases, with 11 bases between. The CDR3 consists of 13 residues. In germline, CDR1 is LNHDA, CDR2 SQIVND (reference sequence).

With regard to this clone: The junction shows a germline mismatch at one end, possibly a read error. The rearrangement links TRBV7-9 to TRBJ1-2; the D is unclear. This CDR3 has 15 residues. Germline V gene data show CDR1 as SEHNR and CDR2 as FQNEAQ (reference sequence). The CDR3 sequence is CASSPWRVRNSGYTF. CDR3 nucleotides: TGTGCCAGCAGCCCGTGGAGGGTGAGGAACTCTGGCTACACCTTC.

The chain joins TRBV5-1 to TRBJ1-6, with D unclear. The CDR3 runs to 15 residues. Trimming removed 4 bases at V and 5 bases at J, with 13 bases between. The germline V gene encodes CDR1 SGHRS and CDR2 YFSETQ. The chain's CDR3 is CASSLTGPHNSPLHF. The CDR3 DNA sequence: TGCGCCAGCAGCCTCACCGGACCCCATAATTCACCCCTCCACTTT.

This chain links TRBV9 with TRBJ1-1, with D possibly matching TRBD1 (6 bases). CDR3 length: 15 residues. Deletions cut 0 bases from V and 3 bases from J, with 12 bases between. From germline, CDR1 is SGDLS and CDR2 YYNGEE. The CDR3 bases are TGTGCCAGCAGCGTAGGGGGGGCATCCGACACTGAAGCTTTCTTT. It translates to CASSVGGASDTEAFF.

This clone was detected only a few times. V and J are TRBV18 and TRBJ2-1, with D hard to call. This CDR3 comprises 13 residues. Deletions cut 0 bases from V and 5 bases from J, with 5 bases between. The germline V gene has CDR1 KGHSH and CDR2 LQKENI. The CDR3 here is CASSPPRDNEQFF. For the CDR3, the DNA is TGTGCCAGCTCACCACCTCGGGACAATGAGCAGTTCTTC.